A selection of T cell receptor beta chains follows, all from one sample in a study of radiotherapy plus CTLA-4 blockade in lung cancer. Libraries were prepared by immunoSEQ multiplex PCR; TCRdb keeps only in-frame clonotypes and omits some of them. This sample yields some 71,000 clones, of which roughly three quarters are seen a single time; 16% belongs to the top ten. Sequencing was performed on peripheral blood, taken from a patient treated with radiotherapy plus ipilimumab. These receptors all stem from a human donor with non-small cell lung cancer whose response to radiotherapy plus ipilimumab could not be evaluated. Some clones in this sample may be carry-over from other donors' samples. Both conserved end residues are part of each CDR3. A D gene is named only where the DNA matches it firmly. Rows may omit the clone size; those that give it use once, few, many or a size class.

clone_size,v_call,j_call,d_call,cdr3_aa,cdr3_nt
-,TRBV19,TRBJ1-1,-,CASSVQMNTEAFF,TGTGCCAGTAGTGTACAGATGAACACTGAAGCTTTCTTT
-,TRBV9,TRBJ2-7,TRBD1,CASSVGTGGEQYF,TGTGCCAGCAGCGTAGGTACAGGGGGCGAGCAGTACTTC
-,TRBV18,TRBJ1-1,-,CASSGGAPMNTEAFF,TGTGCCAGCTCAGGGGGCGCCCCGATGAACACTGAAGCTTTCTTT
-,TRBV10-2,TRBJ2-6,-,CASSFPDTSNKGRANVLTF,TGCGCCAGCAGTTTCCCTGACACTTCTAACAAAGGTCGGGCCAACGTCCTGACTTTC
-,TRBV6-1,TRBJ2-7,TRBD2,CASSSSGVPYEQYF,TGTGCCAGCAGTTCCAGCGGGGTTCCCTACGAGCAGTACTTC
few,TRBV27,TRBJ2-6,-,CASSFLGRTSSGANVLTF,TGTGCCAGCAGTTTCTTGGGGCGGACCTCCTCTGGGGCCAACGTCCTGACTTTC
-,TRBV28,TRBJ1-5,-,CASSPMPGAEQPQHF,TGTGCCAGCAGTCCGATGCCGGGAGCGGAACAGCCCCAGCATTTT
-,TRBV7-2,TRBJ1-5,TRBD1,CASSYGQVNNQPQHF,TGTGCCAGCAGCTACGGACAGGTCAACAATCAGCCCCAGCATTTT
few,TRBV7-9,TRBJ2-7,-,CASSLPGEYGYEQYF,TGTGCCAGCAGCTTACCCGGGGAATACGGCTACGAGCAGTACTTC
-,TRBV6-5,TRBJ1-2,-,CASSTGAYGYTF,TGTGCCAGCAGTACAGGCGCCTATGGCTACACCTTC
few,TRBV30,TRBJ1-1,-,CASSYVAEAFF,TGTGCCTCTTCGTATGTAGCTGAAGCTTTCTTT
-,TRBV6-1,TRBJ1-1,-,CASSRGRNTEAFF,TGTGCCAGCAGCAGGGGACGGAACACTGAAGCTTTCTTT
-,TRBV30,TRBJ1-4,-,CAWGRGGFGEKLFF,TGTGCCTGGGGGAGGGGGGGGTTCGGAGAAAAACTGTTTTTT
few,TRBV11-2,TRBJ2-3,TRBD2,CASSTWTSGTDTQYF,TGTGCCAGCAGCACCTGGACTAGCGGCACAGATACGCAGTATTTT
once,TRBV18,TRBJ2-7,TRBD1,CASSPGTATYEQYF,TGTGCCAGCTCACCAGGGACAGCAACCTACGAGCAGTACTTC
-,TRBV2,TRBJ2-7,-,CASSASWRNGEQYF,TGTGCCAGCAGTGCGAGTTGGCGGAATGGAGAGCAGTACTTC
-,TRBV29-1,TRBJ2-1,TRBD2,CSVVGGLSGGSYNEQFF,TGCAGCGTTGTGGGGGGCCTGAGCGGGGGGTCATACAATGAGCAGTTCTTC
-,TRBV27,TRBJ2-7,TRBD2,CASSLLAGGAFYEQYF,TGTGCCAGCAGTCTGTTAGCGGGGGGCGCCTTTTACGAGCAGTACTTC
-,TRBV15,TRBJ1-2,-,CAASGSGYGYTF,TGTGCCGCCAGCGGATCAGGGTATGGCTACACCTTC
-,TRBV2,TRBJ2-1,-,CASSVGAPVHYNEQFF,TGTGCCAGCAGTGTGGGGGCGCCGGTACATTACAATGAGCAGTTCTTC
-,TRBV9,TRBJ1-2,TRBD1,CASSLGQGAGYTF,TGTGCCAGCAGCTTGGGACAGGGGGCTGGCTACACCTTC
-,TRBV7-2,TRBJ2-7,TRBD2,CASSPNRGGVSYEQYF,TGTGCCAGCAGCCCAAATCGGGGGGGCGTATCCTACGAGCAGTACTTC
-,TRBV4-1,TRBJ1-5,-,CASSHPGGVNQPQHF,TGCGCCAGCAGCCACCCCGGAGGAGTCAATCAGCCCCAGCATTTT
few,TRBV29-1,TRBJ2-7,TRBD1,CSVENRDRGSYEQYF,TGCAGCGTTGAAAATAGGGACAGGGGCTCCTACGAGCAGTACTTC
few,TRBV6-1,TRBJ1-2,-,CASSEIGGGYTF,TGTGCCAGCAGTGAAATTGGTGGCGGCTACACCTTC